Here is one TCR beta chain with its context. Time point in this sample: patch test 1, 2 weeks after DPC sensitization. Treatment indicated: therapeutic diphenylcyclopropenone sensitization with weekly scalp DPC. Patients had alopecia, were aged 18 to 70, and were not pregnant. The data were taken from a study of human T cells and chemical hapten exposure. TCRdb redid the calling of the RACE reads with MiXCR, one entry per CDR3 protein. The table includes tens of thousands of distinct CDR3 sequences, about 10% detected once. Sequencing was performed on whole blood, taken in connection with sensitization to the hapten diphenylcyclopropenone (DPC). The clonotype comes from a man aged 35 to 55 with alopecia areata. Some clones in this sample may be carry-over from other donors' samples.

CDR3 DNA: TGTGCCAGCAGTTACAGGGTAGGAGCTGGGGCCAACGTCCTGACTTTC. As protein: CASSYRVGAGANVLTF. V usage is TRBV6-5 and J usage is TRBJ2-6; no clear D. V was pared by 2 bases and J by 2 bases, with 10 bases between. The CDR3 sequence is 16 residues long. CDR1 and CDR2 (germline): MNHEY, SVGAGI.